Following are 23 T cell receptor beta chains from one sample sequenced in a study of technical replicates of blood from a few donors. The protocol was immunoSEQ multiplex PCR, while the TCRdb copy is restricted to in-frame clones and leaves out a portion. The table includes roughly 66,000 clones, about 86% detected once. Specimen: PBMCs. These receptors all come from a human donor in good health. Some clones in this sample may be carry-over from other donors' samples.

The CDR3, as DNA: TGTGCTAGTGGTTTGCCTCCGGTAGATACGCAGTATTTT. Protein sequence: CASGLPPVDTQYF. V is TRBV12-5 and J is TRBJ2-3; D is unclear. CDR1 is LGHNT, CDR2 FRNRAP, per germline. The CDR3 spans 13 residues. V shed 2 bases and J shed 5 bases, with 8 bases lying between them.

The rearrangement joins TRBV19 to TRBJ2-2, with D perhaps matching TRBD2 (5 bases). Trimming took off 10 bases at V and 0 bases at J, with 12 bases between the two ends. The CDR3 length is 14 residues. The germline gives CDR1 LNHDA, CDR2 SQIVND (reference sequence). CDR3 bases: TGTGCCACGCGGACTGGAACGAACACCGGGGAGCTGTTTTTT. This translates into CATRTGTNTGELFF.

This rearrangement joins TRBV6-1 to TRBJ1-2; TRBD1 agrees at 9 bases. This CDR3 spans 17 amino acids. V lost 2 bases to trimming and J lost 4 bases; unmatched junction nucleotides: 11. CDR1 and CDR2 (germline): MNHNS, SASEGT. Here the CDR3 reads CASSETGTGWNGYGYTF. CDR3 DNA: TGTGCCAGCAGTGAAACCGGGACAGGGTGGAACGGCTATGGCTACACCTTC.

The CDR3 sequence: CAGIFGAATYEQYF. The DNA of the CDR3 is TGTGCCGGAATTTTTGGGGCTGCAACCTACGAGCAGTACTTC. The chain joins TRBV7-3 to TRBJ2-7, with D perhaps TRBD1 (5 bases). Germline assignment: CDR1 SGHTA and CDR2 FQGTGA. Trimming shortened V by 11 bases and J by 2 bases, and 19 bases separated the two germline ends. This CDR3 contains 14 residues.

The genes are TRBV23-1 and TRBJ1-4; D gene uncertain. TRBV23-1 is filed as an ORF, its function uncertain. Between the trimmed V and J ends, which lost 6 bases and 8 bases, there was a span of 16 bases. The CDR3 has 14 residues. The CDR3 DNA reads TGCGCCAGCAGACTCCGGGAATACGGCGAAAAACTGTTTTTT. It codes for CASRLREYGEKLFF.

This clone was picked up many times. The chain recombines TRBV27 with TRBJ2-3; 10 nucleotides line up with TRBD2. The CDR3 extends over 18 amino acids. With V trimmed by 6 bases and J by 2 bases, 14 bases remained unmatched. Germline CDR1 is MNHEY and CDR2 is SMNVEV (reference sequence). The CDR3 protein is CASSPWSLAGDLTDTQYF. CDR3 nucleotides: TGTGCCAGCAGCCCTTGGAGTCTAGCGGGAGATCTCACAGATACGCAGTATTTT.

The CDR3 nucleotides are TGTGCCAGTAGTAGGGGAGGGAGGGCCACCGAGCAGTTCTTC. This codes for CASSRGGRATEQFF. The chain uses TRBV19 and TRBJ2-1, with 7 bases that match TRBD2. This CDR3 region has 14 residues. The V and J ends lost 4 bases and 10 bases, in that order; junction bases with no gene match: 10. Germline V lookup: CDR1 LNHDA, CDR2 SQIVND (reference sequence).

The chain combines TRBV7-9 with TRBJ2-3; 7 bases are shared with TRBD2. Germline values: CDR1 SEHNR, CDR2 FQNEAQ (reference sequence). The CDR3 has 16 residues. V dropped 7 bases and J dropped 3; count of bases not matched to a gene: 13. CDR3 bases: TGTGCCAGCACCATGGGGAGGGGAGAGGTAACAGATACGCAGTATTTT. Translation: CASTMGRGEVTDTQYF.

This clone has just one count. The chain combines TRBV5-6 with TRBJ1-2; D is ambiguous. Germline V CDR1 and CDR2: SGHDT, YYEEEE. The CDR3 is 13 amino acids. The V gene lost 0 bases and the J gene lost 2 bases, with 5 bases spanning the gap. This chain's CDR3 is CASSLGQNYGYTF. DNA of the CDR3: TGTGCCAGCAGCTTGGGCCAGAACTATGGCTACACCTTC.

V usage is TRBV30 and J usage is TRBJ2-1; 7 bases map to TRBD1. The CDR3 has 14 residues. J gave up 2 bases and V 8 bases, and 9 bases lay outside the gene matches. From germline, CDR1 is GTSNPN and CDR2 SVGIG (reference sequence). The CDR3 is CAQFPGTAYNEQFF. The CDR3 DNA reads TGTGCCCAATTCCCCGGGACAGCCTACAATGAGCAGTTCTTC. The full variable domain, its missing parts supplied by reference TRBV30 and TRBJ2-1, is SQTIHQWPATLVQPVGSPLSLECTVEGTSNPNLYWYRQAAGRGLQLLFYSVGIGQISSEVPQNLSASRPQDRQFILSSKKLLLSDSGFYLCAQFPGTAYNEQFFGPGTRLTVL.

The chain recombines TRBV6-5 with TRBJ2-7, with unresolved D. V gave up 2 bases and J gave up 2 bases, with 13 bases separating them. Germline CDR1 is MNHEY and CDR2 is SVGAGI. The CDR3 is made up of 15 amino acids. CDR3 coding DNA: TGTGCCAGCAGTTACAACTCCCTCCCGCCCTACGAGCAGTACTTC. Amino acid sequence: CASSYNSLPPYEQYF.

CDR3 nucleotides: TGTGCCAGCAGATTACGGACAGGGGCGCTTGAAAAACTGTTTTTT. Encoded protein: CASRLRTGALEKLFF. The genes are TRBV2 and TRBJ1-4; 9 bases map to TRBD1. Per germline, CDR1 SNHLY and CDR2 FYNNEI. The junction had 9 bases not matched to a gene; V was cut back by 6 bases and J by 7 bases. There are 15 residues in the CDR3.

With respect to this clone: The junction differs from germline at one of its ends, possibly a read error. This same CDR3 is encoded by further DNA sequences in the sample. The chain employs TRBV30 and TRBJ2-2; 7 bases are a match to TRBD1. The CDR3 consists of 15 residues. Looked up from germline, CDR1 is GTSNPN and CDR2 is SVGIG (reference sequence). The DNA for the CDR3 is TGTGCCTGGAGCGATGGGACAGCGAACACCGGAGAGCTGTTTTTT. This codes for CAWSDGTANTGELFF.

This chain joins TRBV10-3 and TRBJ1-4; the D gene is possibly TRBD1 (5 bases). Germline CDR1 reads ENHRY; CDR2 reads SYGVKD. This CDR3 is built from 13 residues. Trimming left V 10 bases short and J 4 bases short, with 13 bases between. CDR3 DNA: TGTGCCACCGCCGGACAAGATAATGAAAAACTGTTTTTT. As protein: CATAGQDNEKLFF.

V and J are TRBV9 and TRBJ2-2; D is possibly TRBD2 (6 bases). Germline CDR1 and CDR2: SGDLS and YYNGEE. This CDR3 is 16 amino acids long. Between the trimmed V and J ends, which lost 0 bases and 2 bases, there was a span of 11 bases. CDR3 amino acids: CASSVVSGENTGELFF. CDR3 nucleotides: TGTGCCAGCAGCGTAGTATCGGGGGAAAACACCGGGGAGCTGTTTTTT.

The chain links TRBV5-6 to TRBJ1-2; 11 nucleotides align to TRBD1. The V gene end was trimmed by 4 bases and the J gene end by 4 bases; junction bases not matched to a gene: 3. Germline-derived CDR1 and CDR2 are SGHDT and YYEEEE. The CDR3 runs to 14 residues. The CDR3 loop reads CASSQGQGVYGYTF. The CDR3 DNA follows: TGTGCCAGCAGCCAGGGACAGGGGGTCTATGGCTACACCTTC.

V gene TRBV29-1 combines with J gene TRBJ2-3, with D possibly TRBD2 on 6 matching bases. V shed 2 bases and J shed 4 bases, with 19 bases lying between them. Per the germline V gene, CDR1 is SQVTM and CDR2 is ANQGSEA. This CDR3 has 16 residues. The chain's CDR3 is CSVESPLAGGSDTQYF. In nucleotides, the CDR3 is TGCAGCGTTGAATCCCCCCTAGCCGGAGGGTCAGATACGCAGTATTTT.

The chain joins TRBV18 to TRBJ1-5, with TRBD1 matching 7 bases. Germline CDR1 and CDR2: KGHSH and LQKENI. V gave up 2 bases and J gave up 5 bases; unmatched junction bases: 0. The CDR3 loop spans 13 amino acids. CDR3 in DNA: TGTGCCAGCTCACCAGACAGGGATCAGCCCCAGCATTTT. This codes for CASSPDRDQPQHF.

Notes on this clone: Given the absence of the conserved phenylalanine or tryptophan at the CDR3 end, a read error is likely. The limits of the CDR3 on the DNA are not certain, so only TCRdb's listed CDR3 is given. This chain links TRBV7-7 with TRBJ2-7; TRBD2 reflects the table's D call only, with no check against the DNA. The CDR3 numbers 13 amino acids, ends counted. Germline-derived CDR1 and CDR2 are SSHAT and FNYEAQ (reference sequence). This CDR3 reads CASNPSGGAGPPG.

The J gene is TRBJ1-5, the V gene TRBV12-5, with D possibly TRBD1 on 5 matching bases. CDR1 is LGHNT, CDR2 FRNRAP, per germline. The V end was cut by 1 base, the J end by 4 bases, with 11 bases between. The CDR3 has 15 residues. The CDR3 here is CASGLGREGNQPQHF. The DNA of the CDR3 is TGTGCTAGTGGTTTGGGCAGGGAGGGTAATCAGCCCCAGCATTTT.

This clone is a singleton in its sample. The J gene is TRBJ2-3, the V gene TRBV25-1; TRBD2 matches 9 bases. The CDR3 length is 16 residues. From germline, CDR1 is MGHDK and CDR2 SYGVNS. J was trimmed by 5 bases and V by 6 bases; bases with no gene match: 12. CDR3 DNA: TGTGCCAGCAGACCCCTTGGTAGCGGGGGCGGAGATACGCAGTATTTT. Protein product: CASRPLGSGGGDTQYF.

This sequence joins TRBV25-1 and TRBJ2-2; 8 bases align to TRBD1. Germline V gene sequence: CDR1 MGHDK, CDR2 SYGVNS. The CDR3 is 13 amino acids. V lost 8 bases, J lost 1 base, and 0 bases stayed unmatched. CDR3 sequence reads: CASGQGNTGELFF. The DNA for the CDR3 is TGTGCCAGCGGACAGGGGAACACCGGGGAGCTGTTTTTT.

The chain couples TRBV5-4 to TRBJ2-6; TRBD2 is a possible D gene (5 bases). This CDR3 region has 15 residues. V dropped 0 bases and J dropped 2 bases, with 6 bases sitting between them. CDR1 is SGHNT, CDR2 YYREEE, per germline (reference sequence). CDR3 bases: TGTGCCAGCAGCTTGGAGAGGGCTGGGGCCAACGTCCTGACTTTC. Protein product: CASSLERAGANVLTF.